This T cell receptor beta chain was captured by sequencing in a study of cytomegalovirus exposure and HLA in healthy donors. The study ran its PCR with 60 Vbeta and 13 Jbeta primers. TCRdb's table, derived via immunoSEQ multiplex PCR, lists solely in-frame clones and lacks some. The repertoire holds about 110,000 clones, with over 70% as singletons. CDR3 length equals 13 residues. J lost 11 bases, V lost 3 bases, and 9 bases had no gene match. Germline V gene sequence: CDR1 ENHRY, CDR2 SYGVKD. This chain links TRBV10-3 with TRBJ1-1; 7 bases agree with TRBD1. The TCR comes from a male donor in good health and CMV-seronegative. Source material: PBMCs. The CDR3 region is CAISDGRGVGAFF. CDR3 in DNA: TGTGCCATCAGTGACGGCAGGGGGGTTGGGGCTTTCTTT.